One and the same sample provided the 20 T cell receptor beta chains below, sequenced in a study of cytomegalovirus exposure and HLA in healthy donors. The method was immunoSEQ multiplex PCR; TCRdb's version includes in-frame clones alone and lacks a portion of them. This table has roughly 75,000 clones, just under 95% appearing once. Input material: PBMCs. These receptors were obtained from a young man in good health and CMV-seropositive.

The chain links TRBV29-1 to TRBJ1-1, with TRBD1 as a possible D gene (5 bases). The germline V and J ends were trimmed by 4 bases and 8 bases, with 8 bases remaining between them. In germline, CDR1 is SQVTM, CDR2 ANQGSEA. CDR3 length: 10 residues. CDR3 coding DNA: TGCAGCGTTGCGAGGACAGAAGCTTTCTTT. Encoded protein: CSVARTEAFF. Combining the CDR3 with reference TRBV29-1 and TRBJ1-1 gives the whole variable domain SAVISQKPSRDICQRGTSLTIQCQVDSQVTMMFWYRQQPGQSLTLIATANQGSEATYESGFVIDKFPISRPNLTFSTLTVSNMSPEDSSIYLCSVARTEAFFGQGTRLTVV.

J is TRBJ2-5 and V is TRBV2; D is possibly TRBD1 (5 bases). The CDR3 loop spans 17 amino acids. Germline V gives CDR1 SNHLY, CDR2 FYNNEI. Trimming removed 4 bases at V and 5 bases at J, with 23 bases between. The CDR3 spells CASSVPPWQTEKETQYF. DNA of the CDR3: TGTGCCAGCAGTGTCCCCCCGTGGCAGACAGAAAAGGAGACCCAGTACTTC.

The chain employs TRBV7-2 and TRBJ2-7, with 11 bases lining up with TRBD1. CDR1 and CDR2 from the germline V gene are SGHTA and FQGNSA. This CDR3 spans 15 amino acids. The J segment lost 3 bases and the V segment lost 1 base, leaving 2 bases of the junction unmatched. CDR3 nucleotide sequence: TGTGCCAGCAGCTTAGGGGGGACAGGGGGCTACGAGCAGTACTTC. It is translated as CASSLGGTGGYEQYF.

The chain couples TRBV25-1 to TRBJ2-1; the D gene is possibly TRBD2 (6 bases). The CDR3 runs 15 residues. The germline CDR1 and CDR2 sequences are MGHDK and SYGVNS. V was shortened by 2 bases and J by 8 bases, with 16 bases between the two germline ends. The CDR3 spells CASSEAGSLPDEQFF. The CDR3 DNA reads TGTGCCAGCAGTGAAGCGGGGTCCCTCCCGGATGAGCAGTTCTTC. Full variable domain (remainder filled in from reference TRBV25-1 and TRBJ2-1): EADIYQTPRYLVIGTGKKITLECSQTMGHDKMYWYQQDPGMELHLIHYSYGVNSTEKGDLSSESTVSRIRTEHFPLTLESARPSHTSQYLCASSEAGSLPDEQFFGPGTRLTVL.

The gene calls are TRBV5-4 and TRBJ1-1; tentatively, D is TRBD1 (6 bases). CDR3 length: 14 amino acids. Trimming removed 1 base from V and 4 bases from J, with 11 bases in between. Germline V gene sequence: CDR1 SGHNT, CDR2 YYREEE (reference sequence). This CDR3 is CASSLHQGRTEAFF. CDR3 bases: TGTGCCAGCAGCTTGCACCAGGGGCGCACTGAAGCTTTCTTT.

The chain has TRBV27 and TRBJ1-2, with D perhaps TRBD1 (6 bases). Trimming took 4 bases from V and 3 from J, leaving 12 bases between them. CDR1 MNHEY and CDR2 SMNVEV come from the germline V gene (reference sequence). The CDR3 runs to 14 residues. CDR3 sequence reads: CASSSVDRYYGYTF. The CDR3 nucleotides are TGTGCCAGCAGTTCCGTGGACAGATACTATGGCTACACCTTC.

Here the CDR3 DNA reads TGTGCCAGTAGTATCTACCCAGGACTAGCGGGATACAATGAGCAGTTCTTC. Its translation is CASSIYPGLAGYNEQFF. This chain connects TRBV19 to TRBJ2-1, with 12 bases lining up with TRBD2. The ends lost 3 bases at V and 4 bases at J; junction bases unmatched: 7. CDR1 is LNHDA and CDR2 is SQIVND in the germline V gene (reference sequence). The CDR3 consists of 17 residues.

This sequence joins TRBV5-6 and TRBJ2-7, with D perhaps matching TRBD1 (5 bases). CDR3 length: 16 residues. Germline V gives CDR1 SGHDT, CDR2 YYEEEE. V was pared by 4 bases and J by 4 bases, with 21 bases between. CDR3 nucleotide sequence: TGTGCCAGCAGCGTGGTTCGAAAAGGGGAAAAGTACGAGCAGTACTTC. As protein: CASSVVRKGEKYEQYF.

The chain combines TRBV6-4 with TRBJ2-2; D is perhaps TRBD2 (5 bases). This CDR3 comprises 13 residues. The V end was cut by 2 bases, the J end by 4 bases, with 5 bases between. Germline V gene sequence: CDR1 MRHNA, CDR2 SNTAGT. The CDR3 spells CASSDGSTGELFF. DNA for the CDR3: TGTGCCAGCAGTGACGGGAGCACCGGGGAGCTGTTTTTT.

The V call is TRBV5-1, the J call TRBJ2-1; D unclear. CDR3 length: 14 residues. Between the trimmed V and J ends, which lost 2 bases and 3 bases, there was a span of 9 bases. From germline, CDR1 is SGHRS and CDR2 YFSETQ. CDR3 sequence: CASSFLTGYNEQFF. The CDR3 DNA reads TGCGCCAGCAGCTTCCTGACTGGCTACAATGAGCAGTTCTTC. The whole variable domain, remainder taken from reference TRBV5-1 and TRBJ2-1, is KAGVTQTPRYLIKTRGQQVTLSCSPISGHRSVSWYQQTPGQGLQFLFEYFSETQRNKGNFPGRFSGRQFSNSRSEMNVSTLELGDSALYLCASSFLTGYNEQFFGPGTRLTVL.

The chain employs TRBV11-3 and TRBJ2-5, with TRBD1 matching 8 bases. Germline-derived CDR1 and CDR2 are SGHNT and YENEEA. The CDR3 length is 15 residues. The V and J ends lost 1 base and 1 base, in that order; junction bases with no gene match: 2. The CDR3 loop is CASSLGQGFQETQYF. The CDR3 bases are TGTGCCAGCAGCTTAGGACAGGGGTTCCAAGAGACCCAGTACTTC.

V and J are TRBV6-1 and TRBJ1-2; no clear D gene. Germline assignment: CDR1 MNHNS and CDR2 SASEGT. This CDR3 region has 12 residues. The V end was cut by 7 bases, the J end by 4 bases, with 10 bases between. The CDR3 nucleotides are TGTGCCAGCATCCGGGGAACCTATGGCTACACCTTC. Protein: CASIRGTYGYTF.

This sequence joins TRBV27 and TRBJ2-5, with a possible D match to TRBD1 (6 bases). The CDR3 runs to 13 residues. The germline CDR1 and CDR2 sequences are MNHEY and SMNVEV (reference sequence). Trimming stripped 5 bases from V and 6 bases from J, with 13 bases between. CDR3 bases: TGTGCCAGCAGTAGGACAGCTAGGAAGACCCAGTACTTC. Protein product: CASSRTARKTQYF.

The V gene is TRBV7-8, the J gene TRBJ1-1, with 7 bases matching TRBD1. The germline gives CDR1 SGHVS, CDR2 FQNEAQ. The CDR3 runs 14 residues. With 6 bases clipped from V and 7 bases from J, the junction kept 11 bases outside the gene matches. CDR3 coding DNA: TGTGCCAGCAGTCAAGACAGGGACCGTGATGAAGCTTTCTTT. Its protein is CASSQDRDRDEAFF.

This chain connects TRBV5-1 to TRBJ2-3, with D perhaps TRBD1 (6 bases). The germline gives CDR1 SGHRS, CDR2 YFSETQ. The CDR3 has 16 residues. The germline V and J ends were trimmed by 0 bases and 0 bases, with 11 bases remaining between them. The CDR3 spells CASSLEGGSSTDTQYF. The CDR3 DNA reads TGCGCCAGCAGCTTGGAAGGGGGATCTAGCACAGATACGCAGTATTTT.

The V and J genes are TRBV11-2 and TRBJ2-3; 9 nucleotides align to TRBD2. The CDR3 has 15 residues. The germline gives CDR1 SGHAT, CDR2 FQNNGV. V trimming: 5 bases; J trimming: 3 bases; junction bases outside the gene matches: 6. CDR3 nucleotide sequence: TGTGCCAGCAGCAAGTTAGCGGGAGTTACAGATACGCAGTATTTT. Translating gives CASSKLAGVTDTQYF. The full variable domain, with the rest looked up from reference TRBV11-2 and TRBJ2-3, is EAGVAQSPRYKIIEKRQSVAFWCNPISGHATLYWYQQILGQGPKLLIQFQNNGVVDDSQLPKDRFSAERLKGVDSTLKIQPAKLEDSAVYLCASSKLAGVTDTQYFGPGTRLTVL.

Only one count was recorded for this clone. The gene calls are TRBV18 and TRBJ2-3; TRBD2 aligns across 9 bases. Germline V gives CDR1 KGHSH, CDR2 LQKENI. V shed 0 bases, J shed 1 base, and the junction held 5 bases outside the gene matches. The CDR3 covers 17 residues. CDR3 protein: CASSPPLLAGGTDTQYF. The CDR3 coding sequence is TGTGCCAGCTCACCACCGTTACTAGCGGGCGGCACAGATACGCAGTATTTT.

The gene calls are TRBV6-5 and TRBJ2-2; 7 bases agree with TRBD2. The junction had 11 bases not matched to a gene; V was cut back by 4 bases and J by 6 bases. Germline V gene data show CDR1 as MNHEY and CDR2 as SVGAGI. CDR3 length equals 16 residues. This chain's CDR3 is CASSSRAGKNPGELFF. The CDR3 DNA reads TGTGCCAGCAGTTCTCGAGCGGGGAAAAACCCCGGGGAGCTGTTTTTT.

This chain joins TRBV11-2 and TRBJ2-1, with 7 bases matching TRBD1. Trimming took 7 bases from V and 5 from J; bases not matched to a gene: 17. The CDR3 contains 17 residues. CDR1 and CDR2 (germline): SGHAT, FQNNGV. This CDR3 is CASTQNWGQRKHNEQFF. The CDR3 DNA reads TGTGCCAGCACCCAGAACTGGGGACAGCGAAAGCACAATGAGCAGTTCTTC. Drawing the rest from reference TRBV11-2 and TRBJ2-1, the complete variable domain is EAGVAQSPRYKIIEKRQSVAFWCNPISGHATLYWYQQILGQGPKLLIQFQNNGVVDDSQLPKDRFSAERLKGVDSTLKIQPAKLEDSAVYLCASTQNWGQRKHNEQFFGPGTRLTVL.

This chain joins TRBV7-9 and TRBJ2-5; D might be TRBD1 (6 bases). CDR1 and CDR2 (germline): SEHNR, FQNEAQ (reference sequence). This CDR3 comprises 15 residues. Trimming removed 6 bases from V and 4 bases from J, with 18 bases in between. Here the CDR3 DNA reads TGTGCCAGCAGTGGGCCCATAGGGGGTCCAGAGACCCAGTACTTC. It codes for CASSGPIGGPETQYF.